The 12 T cell receptor beta chains listed next were all sequenced from one sample in a study of long-term antiretroviral therapy in people with HIV. Sequencing used immunoSEQ v3.0 at survey level. Libraries were prepared by immunoSEQ multiplex PCR; TCRdb keeps only in-frame clonotypes and omits some of them. The data show approximately 29,000 clones, roughly 88% seen once. Sequenced here: unsorted PBMCs, sampled 0.5 years after starting antiretroviral therapy. These receptors all stem from a woman aged 18-29 years with HIV.

This chain links TRBV7-6 with TRBJ2-1, with 12 bases that match TRBD2. Germline V gene data show CDR1 as SGHVS and CDR2 as FNYEAQ. V was clipped by 4 bases and J by 3 bases; unmatched bases: 10. This CDR3 comprises 18 residues. As DNA, the CDR3 is TGTGCCAGCAGCTATAGACTAGCGGGAGTACAAATCTACAATGAGCAGTTCTTC. It codes for CASSYRLAGVQIYNEQFF. The full variable domain, with the rest looked up from reference TRBV7-6 and TRBJ2-1, is GAGVSQSPRYKVTKRGQDVALRCDPISGHVSLYWYRQALGQGPEFLTYFNYEAQQDKSGLPNDRFSAERPEGSISTLTIQRTEQRDSAMYRCASSYRLAGVQIYNEQFFGPGTRLTVL.

The table lists this clone with a count of one. The chain recombines TRBV5-1 with TRBJ2-1; 7 nucleotides align to TRBD2. The CDR3 is 16 residues long. CDR1 and CDR2 (germline): SGHRS, YFSETQ. V shed 0 bases and J 6 bases; nucleotides not matched to a gene: 9. The CDR3 DNA follows: TGCGCCAGCAGCTTGGTGGGCGGGAGTTTGTCCAATGAGCAGTTCTTC. Translated, it gives CASSLVGGSLSNEQFF.

The chain carries TRBV5-1 and TRBJ1-2; D is unclear. V lost 4 bases and J lost 5, with 12 bases in between. Germline lookup yields CDR1 SGHRS and CDR2 YFSETQ. The CDR3 is made up of 13 amino acids. Written as DNA, the CDR3 is TGCGCCAGCAGCCAACCGGACCTTTATGGCTACACCTTC. Its protein product is CASSQPDLYGYTF. Filled out from reference TRBV5-1 and TRBJ1-2, the complete variable domain reads KAGVTQTPRYLIKTRGQQVTLSCSPISGHRSVSWYQQTPGQGLQFLFEYFSETQRNKGNFPGRFSGRQFSNSRSEMNVSTLELGDSALYLCASSQPDLYGYTFGSGTRLTVV.

This chain uses TRBV6-1 with TRBJ2-4; no clear D gene. The V end was cut by 2 bases, the J end by 13 bases, with 9 bases between. The CDR3 loop spans 11 amino acids. CDR1 and CDR2 from the germline V gene are MNHNS and SASEGT. The DNA for the CDR3 is TGTGCCAGCAGTGAACCCCATCAACAGTACTTC. Its translation is CASSEPHQQYF.

The rearrangement joins TRBV6-5 to TRBJ2-2, with TRBD2 matching over 10 bases. Germline V gene sequence: CDR1 MNHEY, CDR2 SVGAGI. After removal of 6 bases from V and 6 bases from J, the junction contained 4 bases not matched to a gene. The CDR3 is made up of 14 amino acids. CDR3 sequence: CASRPLAGAGELFF. The CDR3 DNA sequence: TGTGCCAGCAGACCCCTAGCGGGAGCCGGGGAGCTGTTTTTT.

The CDR3 spells CASSVGRLTDTQYF. CDR3 coding DNA: TGTGCCAGCAGCGTAGGAAGGTTGACAGATACGCAGTATTTT. V gene TRBV9 combines with J gene TRBJ2-3; D gene uncertain. There are 14 residues in the CDR3. Germline V lookup: CDR1 SGDLS, CDR2 YYNGEE. Trimming took 0 bases from V and 3 from J, leaving 8 bases between them.

The V gene is TRBV6-5, the J gene TRBJ1-3; no reliable D call. V was trimmed by 3 bases and J by 7 bases, leaving 10 bases between them. Germline CDR1 and CDR2: MNHEY and SVGAGI. This CDR3 has 13 residues. The CDR3 DNA sequence: TGTGCCAGCAGTTATAATACATTCAACACCATATATTTT. This encodes CASSYNTFNTIYF.

V is TRBV10-2 and J is TRBJ2-6; the D is unclear. Germline V gene data show CDR1 as WSHSY and CDR2 as SAAADI. Trimming took off 3 bases at V and 3 bases at J, with 9 bases between the two ends. The CDR3 covers 15 residues. CDR3 sequence: CASSDLSGGANVLTF. The CDR3 DNA follows: TGCGCCAGCAGTGACTTGTCCGGTGGGGCCAACGTCCTGACTTTC.

The chain carries TRBV5-1 and TRBJ2-7; D remains ambiguous. Trimming removed 10 bases at V and 3 bases at J, with 20 bases between. There are 14 residues in the CDR3. Germline loops: CDR1 SGHRS, CDR2 YFSETQ. CDR3 DNA sequence: TGCGCCTACCAGCAGAACCGCCCTTTCTACGAGCAGTACTTC. Translated: CAYQQNRPFYEQYF.

This chain links TRBV27 with TRBJ1-5; D is possibly TRBD1 (6 bases). The germline V gene encodes CDR1 MNHEY and CDR2 SMNVEV (reference sequence). Trimming removed 6 bases at V and 3 bases at J, with 12 bases between. The CDR3 length is 14 residues. The chain's CDR3 is CASSQTGYNQPQHF. CDR3 DNA: TGTGCCAGCAGCCAAACAGGGTACAATCAGCCCCAGCATTTT.

A single count supports this clone. CDR3 sequence (DNA): TGCGCCAGCAGTGAGTCGGTCCTTGGGTCTGGAAACACCATATATTTT. It yields the protein CASSESVLGSGNTIYF. The chain links TRBV10-1 to TRBJ1-3, with no clear D. Per germline, CDR1 WNHNN and CDR2 SYGVQD (reference sequence). The CDR3 runs 16 residues. Trimming took 0 bases from V and 1 from J, leaving 10 bases between them.

V usage is TRBV18 and J usage is TRBJ2-3; D remains ambiguous. With 3 bases removed from V and 1 base from J, the gap between germline ends came to 5 bases. CDR1 KGHSH and CDR2 LQKENI come from the germline V gene. CDR3 size: 13 residues. Written as DNA, the CDR3 is TGTGCCAGCTCACCGGACGGCACAGATACGCAGTATTTT. It encodes CASSPDGTDTQYF.